A selection of T cell receptor beta chains follows, all from one sample in a study of OX40 agonist ivuxolimab in advanced cancers. TCRdb's copy holds only in-frame clones and misses some; the assay was immunoSEQ multiplex PCR. The sample contains 66,000 or so clones, 85% of which appear only once. Sample: CD4+ or CD8+ T cells sorted from blood, taken in a trial of the OX40 agonist ivuxolimab. Every receptor here comes from an adult with an advanced solid tumor such as melanoma, head and neck, liver or kidney cancer. The CDR3 runs from the conserved cysteine through the conserved F or W. A D gene is named only where the DNA matches it firmly. Expanded clones get a size class; other rows say once, few or many, or leave the size out.

TRBV11-1	15	TRBD1	-	TRBJ2-3	TGTGCCAGCAGTACACAGGGGGCAGTCACAGATACGCAGTATTTT	CASSTQGAVTDTQYF
TRBV5-5	16	TRBD1	-	TRBJ1-1	TGTGCCAGCAGCGTAGGACAGGCGCTCGCTTACACTGAAGCTTTCTTT	CASSVGQALAYTEAFF
TRBV7-2	15	TRBD2	-	TRBJ2-1	TGTGCCAGCAGCAGGACTAGCGGGTTCCCTAATGAGCAGTTCTTC	CASSRTSGFPNEQFF
TRBV19	14	-	few	TRBJ1-1	TGTGCCAGTAGAGCCCAGCTAGCGATCACTGAAGCTTTCTTT	CASRAQLAITEAFF
TRBV5-4	14	TRBD1	-	TRBJ2-3	TGTGCCAGCAGCTTCGACAGGGGGCGAGATACGCAGTATTTT	CASSFDRGRDTQYF
TRBV5-6	16	-	-	TRBJ2-3	TGTGCCAGCAGCTTGGTGGGTCTGTTTAGCACAGATACGCAGTATTTT	CASSLVGLFSTDTQYF
TRBV5-1	13	-	-	TRBJ1-5	TGCGCCAGCAGCTTGGATAGGAATCAGCCCCAGCATTTT	CASSLDRNQPQHF
TRBV2	14	TRBD2	-	TRBJ2-1	TGTGCCAGCAGTGTCCCACTAGCGAGCGATGAGCAGTTCTTC	CASSVPLASDEQFF
TRBV20-1	10	-	once	TRBJ2-3	TGCAGTGCCGAAAGAGATACGCAGTATTTT	CSAERDTQYF
TRBV9	14	TRBD2	-	TRBJ2-5	TGTGCCAGCAGCTTTAGACTAGCTTGGGAGACCCAGTACTTC	CASSFRLAWETQYF
TRBV28	15	-	-	TRBJ1-1	TGTGCCAGCAGTTGGGGACACGGAAAGAACACTGAAGCTTTCTTT	CASSWGHGKNTEAFF
TRBV28	15	-	-	TRBJ2-2	TGTGCCAGCAGCCTCGGACCGGGATACACCGGGGAGCTGTTTTTT	CASSLGPGYTGELFF
TRBV18	13	-	once	TRBJ1-2	TGTGCCAGCTCACCGGACAAGTACTATGGCTACACCTTC	CASSPDKYYGYTF
TRBV6-1	13	-	once	TRBJ2-7	TGTGCCAGCAGTGAAAGGATTTTCGGCGAGCAGTACTTC	CASSERIFGEQYF
TRBV28	18	-	-	TRBJ1-4	TGTGCCAGCAGATTTTTAGAAGGGATCCCTCCCGGTAATGAAAAACTGTTTTTT	CASRFLEGIPPGNEKLFF
TRBV5-6	15	-	-	TRBJ1-4	TGTGCCAGCAGAGGAAGGGGTCCGGCTAATGAAAAACTGTTTTTT	CASRGRGPANEKLFF
TRBV5-1	14	-	-	TRBJ1-1	TGCGCCAGCAGCTTGCGCGGGGATAACACTGAAGCTTTCTTT	CASSLRGDNTEAFF
TRBV9	13	-	-	TRBJ1-2	TGTGCCAGCAGCATAGACAGAGTGCAAGGCTACACCTTC	CASSIDRVQGYTF
TRBV28	14	-	-	TRBJ2-7	TGTGCCAGCAGTGCACCGGGGCGCTCCTACGAGCAGTACTTC	CASSAPGRSYEQYF
TRBV7-9	15	-	-	TRBJ2-7	TGTGCCAGCAGCTTCCCGACTTCCCCGAATTACGAGCAGTACTTC	CASSFPTSPNYEQYF
TRBV28	11	-	-	TRBJ2-3	TGTGCCCACCGAGGCAGAGATACGCAGTATTTT	CAHRGRDTQYF
TRBV11-2	14	-	-	TRBJ1-1	TGTGCCAGCAGTATGAGGGAGGGGACGACTGAAGCTTTCTTT	CASSMREGTTEAFF
TRBV7-9	15	-	-	TRBJ1-4	TGTGCCAGCAGCTTAGAACAGGCCGTTAATGAAAAACTGTTTTTT	CASSLEQAVNEKLFF
TRBV5-6	16	-	-	TRBJ1-5	TGTGCCAGCAGCAGTGGCCGCACAGGGCCAACTCAGCCCCAGCATTTT	CASSSGRTGPTQPQHF
TRBV5-1	14	-	-	TRBJ2-7	TGCGCCAGCAGCTTGGGCCGAGGCTCCTACGAGCAGTACTTC	CASSLGRGSYEQYF
TRBV7-3	15	-	once	TRBJ1-1	TGTGCCAGCAGCTTATCGGGGGACCCAATCACTGAAGCTTTCTTT	CASSLSGDPITEAFF
TRBV7-8	14	-	-	TRBJ2-5	TGTGCCAGCAGCTTCCGGGGGTTCCAAGAGACCCAGTACTTC	CASSFRGFQETQYF
TRBV10-1	16	TRBD2	-	TRBJ2-1	TGCGCCAGCAGTCAAAAGCGGGAGGGATTAAACAATGAGCAGTTCTTC	CASSQKREGLNNEQFF
TRBV6-6	16	-	-	TRBJ1-5	TGTGCCAGCAGTTACGCCGGGGGGGGGAGCAATCAGCCCCAGCATTTT	CASSYAGGGSNQPQHF
TRBV7-6	14	-	-	TRBJ2-7	TGTGCCAGCAGCTTCAGTCGGGACATGTACGAGCAGTACTTC	CASSFSRDMYEQYF
TRBV12-5	20	TRBD2	-	TRBJ2-1	TGTGCTAGTGGTTTGGGTTCCGGGACTAGCGGGGGGGCTTCGTACAATGAGCAGTTCTTC	CASGLGSGTSGGASYNEQFF
TRBV27	14	-	once	TRBJ1-2	TGTGCCAGCAGTACAATGGGGGGGAACTATGGCTACACCTTC	CASSTMGGNYGYTF
TRBV20-1	11	-	few	TRBJ1-1	TGCAGTGCTAGGTTTTACACTGAAGCTTTCTTT	CSARFYTEAFF
TRBV25-1	15	TRBD2	-	TRBJ2-1	TGTGCCAGCAGTGAAACTAGCGGGAGAATCAATGAGCAGTTCTTC	CASSETSGRINEQFF
TRBV7-6	15	-	-	TRBJ2-1	TGTGCCAGCAGCCCACTAGCTCTCGCCTACAATGAGCAGTTCTTC	CASSPLALAYNEQFF
TRBV5-5	19	TRBD1	-	TRBJ1-4	TGTGCCAGCAGCTCCCGGACAGGGGGCAACGATGCAACTAATGAAAAACTGTTTTTT	CASSSRTGGNDATNEKLFF
TRBV28	12	-	few	TRBJ1-2	TGTGCCATCTCTCTAGGGGCTTATGGCTACACCTTC	CAISLGAYGYTF
TRBV5-5	11	TRBD1	-	TRBJ2-7	TGTGCCAGCAGCATAGACAGGGTGGAGTACTTC	CASSIDRVEYF
TRBV29-1	14	-	-	TRBJ1-1	TGCAGCGTAACCTCCCGGGGGAGGTACACTGAAGCTTTCTTT	CSVTSRGRYTEAFF
TRBV9	15	-	-	TRBJ2-2	TGTGCCAGCAGCGTAGTGTTAGGGTCAGCCGGGGAGCTGTTTTTT	CASSVVLGSAGELFF
TRBV6-6	14	-	-	TRBJ1-1	TGTGCCAGCAGTTACGGGGCGGGAAACACTGAAGCTTTCTTT	CASSYGAGNTEAFF
TRBV2	12	-	-	TRBJ1-5	TGTGCCAGCACCCGCCCGGGTCAGCCCCAGCATTTT	CASTRPGQPQHF
TRBV7-9	13	-	-	TRBJ1-5	TGTGCCAGCAGCCAAGGGGGTAATCAGCCCCAGCATTTT	CASSQGGNQPQHF
TRBV5-1	11	-	-	TRBJ1-5	TGCGCCAGCAGCTTTAATCAGCCCCAGCATTTT	CASSFNQPQHF
TRBV7-6	16	-	-	TRBJ2-1	TGTGCCAGCAGCTCCCCCGGGACGACTACCTACAATGAGCAGTTCTTC	CASSSPGTTTYNEQFF
TRBV9	17	-	-	TRBJ1-3	TGTGCCAGCAGCGTAGGCGGGGCTCTACCCTCTGGAAACACCATATATTTT	CASSVGGALPSGNTIYF
TRBV2	15	-	-	TRBJ1-3	TGTGCCAGCAGTATGGACGGACTCTCTGGAAACACCATATATTTT	CASSMDGLSGNTIYF
TRBV27	14	-	-	TRBJ2-2	TGTGCCAGCACCCATGACAGGCCGGCCGGGGAGCTGTTTTTT	CASTHDRPAGELFF
TRBV7-3	15	-	few	TRBJ2-2	TGTGCCAGCAGCTTAGGGGGAGCGGGCACCGGGGAGCTGTTTTTT	CASSLGGAGTGELFF
TRBV6-5	13	TRBD1	-	TRBJ1-2	TGTGCCAGCAGCCGACAGGGGGCTACTGGCTACACCTTC	CASSRQGATGYTF
TRBV5-8	12	-	-	TRBJ2-5	TGTGCCAGCAGCCCACCAAGGGAGACCCAGTACTTC	CASSPPRETQYF